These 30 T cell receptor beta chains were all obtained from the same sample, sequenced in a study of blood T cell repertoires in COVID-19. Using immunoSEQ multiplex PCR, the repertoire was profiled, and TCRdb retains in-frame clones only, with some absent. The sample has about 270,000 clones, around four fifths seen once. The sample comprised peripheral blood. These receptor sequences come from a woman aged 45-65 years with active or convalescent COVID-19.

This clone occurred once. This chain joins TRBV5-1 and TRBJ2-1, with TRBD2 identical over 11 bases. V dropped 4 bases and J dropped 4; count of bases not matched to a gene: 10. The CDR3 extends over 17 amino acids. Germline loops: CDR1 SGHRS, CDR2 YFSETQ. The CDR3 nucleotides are TGCGCCAGCAGCCCCGTTTTAGCGGGGGGGGGATACAATGAGCAGTTCTTC. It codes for CASSPVLAGGGYNEQFF.

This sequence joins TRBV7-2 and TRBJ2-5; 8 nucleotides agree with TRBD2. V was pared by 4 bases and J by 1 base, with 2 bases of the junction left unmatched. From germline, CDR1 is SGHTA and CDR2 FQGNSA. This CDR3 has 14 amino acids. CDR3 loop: CASSSLAAQETQYF. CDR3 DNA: TGTGCCAGCAGCTCACTAGCGGCCCAAGAGACCCAGTACTTC.

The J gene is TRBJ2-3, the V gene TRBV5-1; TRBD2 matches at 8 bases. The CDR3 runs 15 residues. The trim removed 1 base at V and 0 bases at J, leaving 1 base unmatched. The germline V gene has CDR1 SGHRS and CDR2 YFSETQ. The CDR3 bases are TGCGCCAGCAGCTTGCCTAGCGGGAGCACAGATACGCAGTATTTT. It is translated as CASSLPSGSTDTQYF.

This CDR3 is CASKAGAPPEAFF. The CDR3, as DNA: TGTGCCAGCAAGGCAGGGGCACCTCCTGAAGCTTTCTTT. V is TRBV12-3 or TRBV12-4 and J is TRBJ1-1, with D possibly TRBD1 on 6 matching bases. This CDR3 is built from 13 residues. V dropped 7 bases and J dropped 6 bases, with 15 bases sitting between them.

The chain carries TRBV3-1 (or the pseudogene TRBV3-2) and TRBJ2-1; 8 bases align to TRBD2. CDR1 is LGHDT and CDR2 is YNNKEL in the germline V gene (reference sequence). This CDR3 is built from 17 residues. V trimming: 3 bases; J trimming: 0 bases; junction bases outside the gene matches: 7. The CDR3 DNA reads TGTGCCAGCAGCCAGATCAGCGGGAGAAGCTCCTACAATGAGCAGTTCTTC. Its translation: CASSQISGRSSYNEQFF.

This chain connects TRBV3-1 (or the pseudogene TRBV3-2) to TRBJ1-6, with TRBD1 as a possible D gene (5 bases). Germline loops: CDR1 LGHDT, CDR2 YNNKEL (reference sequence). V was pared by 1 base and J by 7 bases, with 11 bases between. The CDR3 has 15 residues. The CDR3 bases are TGTGCCAGCAGCCAAGCACAGGTATCAAATTCACCCCTCCACTTT. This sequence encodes CASSQAQVSNSPLHF.

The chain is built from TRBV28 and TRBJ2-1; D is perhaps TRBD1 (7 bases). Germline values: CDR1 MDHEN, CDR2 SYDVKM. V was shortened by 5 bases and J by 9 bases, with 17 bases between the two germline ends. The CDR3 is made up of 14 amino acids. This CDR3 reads CASSTTGRTVEQFF. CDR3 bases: TGTGCCAGCAGTACGACAGGGAGGACGGTTGAGCAGTTCTTC. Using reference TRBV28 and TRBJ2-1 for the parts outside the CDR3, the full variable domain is DVKVTQSSRYLVKRTGEKVFLECVQDMDHENMFWYRQDPGLGLRLIYFSYDVKMKEKGDIPEGYSVSREKKERFSLILESASTNQTSMYLCASSTTGRTVEQFFGPGTRLTVL.

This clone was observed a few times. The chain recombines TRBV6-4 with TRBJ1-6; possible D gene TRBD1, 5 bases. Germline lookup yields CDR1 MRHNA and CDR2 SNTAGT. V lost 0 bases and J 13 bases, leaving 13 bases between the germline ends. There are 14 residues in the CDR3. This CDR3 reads CASSDSQNRGPLHF. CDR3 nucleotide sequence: TGTGCCAGCAGTGACTCTCAAAACCGGGGGCCCCTCCACTTT.

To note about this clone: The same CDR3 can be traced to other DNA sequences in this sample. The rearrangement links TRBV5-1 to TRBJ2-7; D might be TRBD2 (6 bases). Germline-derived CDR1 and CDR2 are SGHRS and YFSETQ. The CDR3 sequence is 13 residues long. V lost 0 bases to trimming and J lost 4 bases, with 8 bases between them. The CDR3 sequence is CASSLEGRYEQYF. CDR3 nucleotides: TGCGCCAGCAGCTTGGAAGGGAGGTACGAGCAGTACTTC. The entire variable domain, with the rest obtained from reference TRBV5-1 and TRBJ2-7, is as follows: KAGVTQTPRYLIKTRGQQVTLSCSPISGHRSVSWYQQTPGQGLQFLFEYFSETQRNKGNFPGRFSGRQFSNSRSEMNVSTLELGDSALYLCASSLEGRYEQYFGPGTRLTVT.

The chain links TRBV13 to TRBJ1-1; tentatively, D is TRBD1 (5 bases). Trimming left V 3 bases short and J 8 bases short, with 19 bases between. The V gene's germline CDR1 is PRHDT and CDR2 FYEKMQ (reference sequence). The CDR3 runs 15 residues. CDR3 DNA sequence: TGTGCCAGCAGCTTGGGTAGGGGTTCGGTAGCCGAAGCTTTCTTT. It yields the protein CASSLGRGSVAEAFF.

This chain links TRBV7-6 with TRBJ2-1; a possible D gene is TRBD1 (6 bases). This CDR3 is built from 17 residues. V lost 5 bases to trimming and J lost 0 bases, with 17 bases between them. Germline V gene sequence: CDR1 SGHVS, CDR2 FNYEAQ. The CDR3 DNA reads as TGTGCCAGCAGCATAAAGACAACAGGGTTCTCCTACAATGAGCAGTTCTTC. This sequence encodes CASSIKTTGFSYNEQFF. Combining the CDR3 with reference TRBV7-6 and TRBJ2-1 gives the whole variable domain GAGVSQSPRYKVTKRGQDVALRCDPISGHVSLYWYRQALGQGPEFLTYFNYEAQQDKSGLPNDRFSAERPEGSISTLTIQRTEQRDSAMYRCASSIKTTGFSYNEQFFGPGTRLTVL.

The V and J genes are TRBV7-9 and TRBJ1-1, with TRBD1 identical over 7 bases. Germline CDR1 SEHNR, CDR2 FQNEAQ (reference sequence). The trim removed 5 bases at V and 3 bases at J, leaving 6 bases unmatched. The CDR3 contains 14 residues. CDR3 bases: TGTGCCAGCAGCGGCGCGGGACAGCACACTGAAGCTTTCTTT. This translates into CASSGAGQHTEAFF.

The CDR3 DNA follows: TGTGCCAGCGGTCGCGGGACTAGTCCCTACGAGCAGTACTTC. This gives the protein CASGRGTSPYEQYF. The chain has TRBV7-9 and TRBJ2-7; TRBD2 matches 8 bases. This CDR3 region has 14 residues. CDR1 is SEHNR and CDR2 is FQNEAQ in the germline V gene (reference sequence). The junction had 8 bases not matched to a gene; V was cut back by 8 bases and J by 2 bases.

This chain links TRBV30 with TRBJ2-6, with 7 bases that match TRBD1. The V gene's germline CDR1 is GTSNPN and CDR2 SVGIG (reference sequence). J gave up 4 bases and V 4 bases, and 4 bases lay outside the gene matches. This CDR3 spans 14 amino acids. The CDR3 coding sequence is TGTGCCTGGAACAGGGGTGGAGGGGCCAACGTCCTGACTTTC. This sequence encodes CAWNRGGGANVLTF.

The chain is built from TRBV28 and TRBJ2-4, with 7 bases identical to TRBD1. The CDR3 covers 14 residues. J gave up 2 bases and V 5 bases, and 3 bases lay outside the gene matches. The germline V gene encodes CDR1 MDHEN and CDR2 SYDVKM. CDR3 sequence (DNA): TGTGCCAGCAGTCCAGGGGGTCCCAAAAACATTCAGTACTTC. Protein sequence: CASSPGGPKNIQYF.

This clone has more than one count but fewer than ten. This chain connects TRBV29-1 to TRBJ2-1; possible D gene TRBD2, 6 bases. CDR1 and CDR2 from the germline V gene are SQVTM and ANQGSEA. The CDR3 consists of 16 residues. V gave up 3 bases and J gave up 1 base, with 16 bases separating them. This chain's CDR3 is CSVEVWRGQSYNEQFF. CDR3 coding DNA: TGCAGCGTTGAGGTCTGGAGGGGCCAATCCTACAATGAGCAGTTCTTC.

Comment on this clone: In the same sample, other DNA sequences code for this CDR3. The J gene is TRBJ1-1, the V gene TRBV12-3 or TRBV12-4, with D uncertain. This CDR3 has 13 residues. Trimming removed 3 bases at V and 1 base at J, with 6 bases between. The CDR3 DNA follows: TGTGCCAGCAGTTTTGGGCCGAACACTGAAGCTTTCTTT. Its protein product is CASSFGPNTEAFF.

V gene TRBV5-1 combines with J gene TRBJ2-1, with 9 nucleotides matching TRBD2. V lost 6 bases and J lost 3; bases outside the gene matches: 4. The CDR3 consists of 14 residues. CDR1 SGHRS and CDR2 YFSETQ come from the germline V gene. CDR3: CASIAGANYNEQFF. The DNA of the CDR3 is TGCGCCAGCATAGCGGGAGCAAACTACAATGAGCAGTTCTTC.

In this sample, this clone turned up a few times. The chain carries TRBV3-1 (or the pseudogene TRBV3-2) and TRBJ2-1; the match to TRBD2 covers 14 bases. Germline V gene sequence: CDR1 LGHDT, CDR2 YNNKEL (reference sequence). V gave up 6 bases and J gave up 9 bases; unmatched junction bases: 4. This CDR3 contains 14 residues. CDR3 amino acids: CASSGLAGGGEQFF. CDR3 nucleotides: TGTGCCAGCAGTGGACTAGCGGGAGGTGGTGAGCAGTTCTTC.

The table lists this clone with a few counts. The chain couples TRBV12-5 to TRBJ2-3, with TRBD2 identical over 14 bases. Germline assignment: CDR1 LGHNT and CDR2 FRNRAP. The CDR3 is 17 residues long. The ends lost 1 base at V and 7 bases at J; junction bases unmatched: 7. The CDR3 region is CASGLAGTSGSLYTQYF. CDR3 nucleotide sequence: TGTGCTAGTGGTTTGGCGGGGACTAGCGGGAGTCTATATACGCAGTATTTT.

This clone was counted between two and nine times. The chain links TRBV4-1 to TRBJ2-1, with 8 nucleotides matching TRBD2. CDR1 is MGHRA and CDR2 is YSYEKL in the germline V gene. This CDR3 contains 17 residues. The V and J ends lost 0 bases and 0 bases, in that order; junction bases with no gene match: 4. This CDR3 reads CASSQDESGSSYNEQFF. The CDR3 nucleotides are TGCGCCAGCAGCCAAGATGAGAGCGGGAGCTCCTACAATGAGCAGTTCTTC.

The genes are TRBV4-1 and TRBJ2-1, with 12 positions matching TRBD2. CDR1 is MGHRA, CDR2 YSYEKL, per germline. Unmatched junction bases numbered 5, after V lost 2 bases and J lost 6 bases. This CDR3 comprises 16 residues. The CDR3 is CASSQRGLAGRNEQFF. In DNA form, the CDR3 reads TGCGCCAGCAGCCAAAGGGGACTAGCGGGCCGCAATGAGCAGTTCTTC.

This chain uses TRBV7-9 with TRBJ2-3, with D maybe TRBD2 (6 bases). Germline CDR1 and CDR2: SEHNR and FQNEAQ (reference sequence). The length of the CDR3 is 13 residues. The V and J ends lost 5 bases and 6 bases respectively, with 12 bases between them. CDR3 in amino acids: CASSPGGWDTQYF. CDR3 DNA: TGTGCCAGCAGCCCCGGAGGGTGGGATACGCAGTATTTT.

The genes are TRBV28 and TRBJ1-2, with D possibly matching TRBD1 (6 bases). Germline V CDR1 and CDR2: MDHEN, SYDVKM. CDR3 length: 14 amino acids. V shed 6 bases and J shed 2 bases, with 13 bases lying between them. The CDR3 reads CASSLNRVNYGYTF. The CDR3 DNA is TGTGCCAGCAGCTTAAACAGGGTAAACTATGGCTACACCTTC.

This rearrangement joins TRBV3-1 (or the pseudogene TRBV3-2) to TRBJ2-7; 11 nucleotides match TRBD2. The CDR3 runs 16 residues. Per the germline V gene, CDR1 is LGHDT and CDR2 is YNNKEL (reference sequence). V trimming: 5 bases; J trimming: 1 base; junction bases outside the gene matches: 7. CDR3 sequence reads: CASSFRTSGSSYEQYF. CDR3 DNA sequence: TGTGCCAGCAGCTTTCGTACTAGCGGGAGTTCCTACGAGCAGTACTTC.

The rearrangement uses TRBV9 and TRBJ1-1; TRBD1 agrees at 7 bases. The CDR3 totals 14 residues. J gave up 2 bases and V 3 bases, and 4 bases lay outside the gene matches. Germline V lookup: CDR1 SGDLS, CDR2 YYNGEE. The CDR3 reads CASSAQGSNTEAFF. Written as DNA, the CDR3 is TGTGCCAGCAGCGCACAGGGGAGCAACACTGAAGCTTTCTTT.

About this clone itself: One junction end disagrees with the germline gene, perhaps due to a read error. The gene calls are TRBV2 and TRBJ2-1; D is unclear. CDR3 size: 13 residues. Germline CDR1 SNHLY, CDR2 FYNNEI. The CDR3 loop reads CASREGTLAEQFF. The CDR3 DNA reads TGTGCCAGCAGGGAAGGAACCCTGGCTGAGCAGTTCTTC.

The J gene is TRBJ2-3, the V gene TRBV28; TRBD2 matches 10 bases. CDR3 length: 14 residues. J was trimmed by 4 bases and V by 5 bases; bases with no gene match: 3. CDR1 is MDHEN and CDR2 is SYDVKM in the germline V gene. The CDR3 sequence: CASSASGRADTQYF. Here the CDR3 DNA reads TGTGCCAGCAGTGCTAGCGGGAGAGCAGATACGCAGTATTTT.

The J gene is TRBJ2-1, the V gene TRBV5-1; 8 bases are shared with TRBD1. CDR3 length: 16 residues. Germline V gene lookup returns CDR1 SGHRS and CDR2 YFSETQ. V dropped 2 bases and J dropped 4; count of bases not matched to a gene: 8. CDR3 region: CASSFSGQARYNEQFF. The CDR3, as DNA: TGCGCCAGCAGCTTTTCGGGACAGGCCCGTTACAATGAGCAGTTCTTC.

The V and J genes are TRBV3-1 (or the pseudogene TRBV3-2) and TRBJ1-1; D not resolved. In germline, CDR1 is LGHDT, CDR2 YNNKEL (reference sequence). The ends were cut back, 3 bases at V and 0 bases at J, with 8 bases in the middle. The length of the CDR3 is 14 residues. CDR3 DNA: TGTGCCAGCAGCCAGAGAGGGATGAACACTGAAGCTTTCTTT. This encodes CASSQRGMNTEAFF.